This T cell receptor (beta chain) is drawn from a study of metastatic and nonmetastatic thyroid tumors. Study as a whole: Malignant and benign thyroid patients had repertoires compared in peripheral blood and tumor or nodule tissue. Study outcomes and limitations: Compared with benign nodules, malignant thyroid tumors were reported to have significantly higher TCR beta diversity in both blood and tumor.

Thyroid surgery took place with no prior treatment in any patient. The CDR3 totals 12 residues. CDR1 and CDR2 (germline): MNHEY, SMNVEV (reference sequence). Source study methods: CDR3 was compared across clinicopathological groups, and the resulting differences were used to build a distant-metastasis classifier for papillary thyroid cancer. TCRdb reanalyzed the PCR reads with MiXCR. These V and J calls originate from TCRdb's pipeline instead of the authors' own analysis. This table has roughly 89,000 clones, around 13% appearing once. This clone was detected ten times or more. Antigen: not known. The junction and the germline gene differ at one end; a read error may be behind it. This CDR3 is also generated by other DNA sequences in the sample.

The specimen sequenced was tumor tissue. The rearrangement joins TRBV27 to TRBJ2-1, with TRBD2 as a possible D gene (6 bases). This receptor was taken from a female donor with papillary thyroid cancer or a benign thyroid nodule (not recorded which). Some clones in this sample may be carry-over from other donors' samples. The CDR3: CASSLLWRDLVF. In DNA form, the CDR3 reads TGTGCCAGCAGTTTGTTGTGGCGGGATCTGGTCTTC.